This TCR beta chain came from a study of regulatory T cells in long-lasting Graves disease. Stated time point: persistent/refractory GD, antithyroid drugs over 5 years with positive TRAb. Researchers made the TCR library from RNA that was extracted from PBMCs. Regarding this clonotype: At one end, the junction sequence differs from germline, possibly due to a read error.

In building TCR beta libraries, iRepertoire HTBI primers were used together with Arm-PCR of CDR3 regions. From the multiplex PCR reads, TCRdb called clonotypes with MiXCR, one entry per CDR3 protein. Counted here are approximately 440,000 distinct CDR3 sequences, about 25% occurring once; the ten biggest clones make up 26%. The sample here was peripheral blood mononuclear cells (PBMCs), taken when the disease was refractory, from a patient treated with antithyroid drugs. This sequence originates from a female donor with Graves disease.

The CDR3: CASGQDSVRVYEQYF. The CDR3 DNA is TGTGCCAGCGGCCAAGATTCGGTCAGGGTGTACGAGCAGTACTTC. The rearrangement links TRBV3-1 to TRBJ2-7; tentatively, D is TRBD1 (5 bases). Germline CDR1 is LGHDT and CDR2 is YNNKEL (reference sequence). The CDR3 is 15 residues long.